This TCR beta chain came from a study of blood T cell repertoires in COVID-19. CDR1 is SGHDT and CDR2 is YYEEEE in the germline V gene. The CDR3 totals 13 residues. V was cut by 3 bases and J by 5 bases, with 11 bases left in between. The table came from immunoSEQ multiplex PCR; TCRdb's copy has only in-frame clones and leaves some out. This sample has roughly 100,000 clones, with around 87% found just once. The chain links TRBV5-6 to TRBJ1-2; D is unclear. Sequencing was performed on peripheral blood. This TCR was sampled from a woman older than 75 with acute or convalescent COVID-19. CDR3: CASSSRVIYGYTF. In nucleotides, the CDR3 is TGTGCCAGCAGCTCCCGGGTAATTTATGGCTACACCTTC.